The sequence of this T cell receptor (beta chain) was determined in a study of blood T cell repertoires in COVID-19. Sequenced by immunoSEQ multiplex PCR; TCRdb stores in-frame clones only, minus some. The table shows 300,000 to 400,000 clones, with roughly 90% occurring only once. J was trimmed by 4 bases and V by 7 bases; bases with no gene match: 10. This CDR3 is built from 16 residues. The germline V gene encodes CDR1 LGHNT and CDR2 FRNRAP. Recruits, aged about 18 to 89 years, lived in 20 to 30 US areas. Participants' reported clinical history set cohort assignment. The chain joins TRBV12-5 to TRBJ2-2; 9 positions match TRBD1. This clonotype was sampled from a young woman with acute COVID-19. The sample comprised PBMCs or T cells enriched from blood (not recorded which). Here the CDR3 DNA reads TGTGCTAGTGTCGAACAGGGGGCCCTTAGCACCGGGGAGCTGTTTTTT. It encodes CASVEQGALSTGELFF. The full variable domain, completed using reference TRBV12-5 and TRBJ2-2, is DARVTQTPRHKVTEMGQEVTMRCQPILGHNTVFWYRQTMMQGLELLAYFRNRAPLDDSGMPKDRFSAEMPDATLATLKIQPSEPRDSAVYFCASVEQGALSTGELFFGEGSRLTVL.